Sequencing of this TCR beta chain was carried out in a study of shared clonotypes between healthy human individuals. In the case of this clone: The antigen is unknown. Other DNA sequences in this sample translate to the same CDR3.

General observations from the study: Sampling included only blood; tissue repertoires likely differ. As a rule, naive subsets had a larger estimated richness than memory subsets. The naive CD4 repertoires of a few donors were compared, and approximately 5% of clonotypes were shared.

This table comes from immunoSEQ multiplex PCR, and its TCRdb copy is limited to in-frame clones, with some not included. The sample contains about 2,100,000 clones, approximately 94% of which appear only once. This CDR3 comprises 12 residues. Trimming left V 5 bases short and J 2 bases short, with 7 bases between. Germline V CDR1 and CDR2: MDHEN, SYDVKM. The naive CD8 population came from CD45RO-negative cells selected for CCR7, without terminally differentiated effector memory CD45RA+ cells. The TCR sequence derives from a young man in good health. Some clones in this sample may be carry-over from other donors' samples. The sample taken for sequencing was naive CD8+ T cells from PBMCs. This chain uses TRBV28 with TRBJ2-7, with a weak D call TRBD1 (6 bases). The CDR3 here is CASSGQTYEQYF. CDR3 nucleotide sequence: TGTGCCAGCAGTGGACAGACCTACGAGCAGTACTTC.